This T cell receptor (beta chain) was recovered during a study of cytomegalovirus exposure and HLA in healthy donors. At the level of the study: Early release data held roughly 90 million unique TCRs from HLA-typed donors.

Primers: 60 Vbeta forward and 13 Jbeta reverse. The method was immunoSEQ multiplex PCR; TCRdb's version includes in-frame clones alone and lacks a portion of them. The sample records over 75,000 clones, around 80% being singletons. The material sequenced was PBMCs. This sequence originates from a man in his sixties in good health and CMV-seropositive.

CDR3 nucleotides: TGTGCCAGCAGCTTCCCATCCACCCCGGGGACCAAAAACATTCAGTACTTC. This gives the protein CASSFPSTPGTKNIQYF. The gene calls are TRBV5-4 and TRBJ2-4; possibly TRBD2 for D (5 bases). Deletions cut 2 bases from V and 2 bases from J, with 17 bases between. The CDR3 consists of 17 residues. CDR1 is SGHNT and CDR2 is YYREEE in the germline V gene (reference sequence).